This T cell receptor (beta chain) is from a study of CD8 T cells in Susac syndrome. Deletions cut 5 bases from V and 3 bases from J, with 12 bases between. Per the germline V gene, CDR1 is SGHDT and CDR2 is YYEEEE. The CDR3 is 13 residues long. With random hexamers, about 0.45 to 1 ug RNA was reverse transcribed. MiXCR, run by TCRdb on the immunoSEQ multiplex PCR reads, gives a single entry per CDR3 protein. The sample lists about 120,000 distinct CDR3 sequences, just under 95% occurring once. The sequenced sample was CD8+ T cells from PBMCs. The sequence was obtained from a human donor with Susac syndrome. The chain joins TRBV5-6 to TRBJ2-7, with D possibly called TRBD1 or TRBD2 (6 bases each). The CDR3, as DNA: TGTGCCAGCAGACGAGGGGGGAGCTACGAGCAGTACTTC. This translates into CASRRGGSYEQYF.